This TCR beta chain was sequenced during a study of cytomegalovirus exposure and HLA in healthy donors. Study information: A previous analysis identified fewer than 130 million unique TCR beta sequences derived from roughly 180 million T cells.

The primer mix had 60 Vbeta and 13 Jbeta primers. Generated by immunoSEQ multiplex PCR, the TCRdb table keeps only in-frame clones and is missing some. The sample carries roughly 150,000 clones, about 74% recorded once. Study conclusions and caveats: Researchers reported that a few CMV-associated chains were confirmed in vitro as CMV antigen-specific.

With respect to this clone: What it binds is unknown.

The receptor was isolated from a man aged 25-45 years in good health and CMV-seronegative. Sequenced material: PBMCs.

CDR3 residues: CASSPGQGGLNQPQHF. The CDR3 DNA reads TGTGCCAGCTCACCGGGACAGGGTGGTCTCAATCAGCCCCAGCATTTT. The chain employs TRBV18 and TRBJ1-5; 9 bases match TRBD1. After removal of 3 bases from V and 3 bases from J, the junction contained 6 bases not matched to a gene. The CDR3 extends over 16 amino acids. The germline V gene encodes CDR1 KGHSH and CDR2 LQKENI.